The clone carrying this T cell receptor beta chain was observed a few times. The data belong to a study of Ad26.COV2.S vaccination and SARS-CoV-2 variants. In the study overall: The COV1001 Ad26.COV2.S trial arm included the donor.

Germline V gene data show CDR1 as MNHNS and CDR2 as SASEGT. The CDR3 loop spans 13 amino acids. The V end was cut by 6 bases, the J end by 7 bases, with 13 bases between. The assay was immunoSEQ multiplex PCR, and TCRdb's table has in-frame clones only and misses some. Altogether over 400,000 clones are present, roughly nine tenths being singletons, with the ten largest covering roughly 2.5%. Treatment here: around 19 received Ad26.COV2.S at low or high dose, single or two shots; roughly five received placebo; per-sample allocation not given. Vaccine and placebo recipients were sampled on day 63 after the first injection.

This clonotype was sampled from a person aged 18-60 years who received the Ad26.COV2.S COVID-19 vaccine or a placebo. This sequence joins TRBV6-1 and TRBJ2-1, with D possibly TRBD2 on 5 matching bases. The sample was peripheral blood, taken in a trial of Ad26.COV2.S vaccine versus placebo. The CDR3 sequence is CASRLGGGNEQFF. The CDR3 DNA follows: TGTGCCAGCAGACTAGGAGGCGGGAATGAGCAGTTCTTC.